This T cell receptor (beta chain) was sequenced for a study of shared clonotypes between healthy human individuals. CDR1 and CDR2 from the germline V gene are SGHVS and FQNEAQ. Between the trimmed V and J ends, which lost 5 bases and 3 bases, there was a span of 17 bases. There are 15 residues in the CDR3. Everyone who donated was a Caucasian adult who lived in Nashville, Tennessee. Some clones are missing from TCRdb's copy, which holds only in-frame ones; the method was immunoSEQ multiplex PCR. This sample carries approximately 1,000,000 clones, roughly 80% of them seen once, and the ten largest clones take roughly 0.83%.

The sequence derives from a young man in good health. Some clones in this sample may be carry-over from other donors' samples. Sequenced input: memory CD4+ T cells from PBMCs. Subset: CD45RA-negative fraction. The V call is TRBV7-8, the J call TRBJ2-7; D might be TRBD1 (6 bases). CDR3 sequence: CASSPGWQGYYEQYF. CDR3 nucleotide sequence: TGTGCCAGCAGCCCCGGCTGGCAGGGGTACTACGAGCAGTACTTC.